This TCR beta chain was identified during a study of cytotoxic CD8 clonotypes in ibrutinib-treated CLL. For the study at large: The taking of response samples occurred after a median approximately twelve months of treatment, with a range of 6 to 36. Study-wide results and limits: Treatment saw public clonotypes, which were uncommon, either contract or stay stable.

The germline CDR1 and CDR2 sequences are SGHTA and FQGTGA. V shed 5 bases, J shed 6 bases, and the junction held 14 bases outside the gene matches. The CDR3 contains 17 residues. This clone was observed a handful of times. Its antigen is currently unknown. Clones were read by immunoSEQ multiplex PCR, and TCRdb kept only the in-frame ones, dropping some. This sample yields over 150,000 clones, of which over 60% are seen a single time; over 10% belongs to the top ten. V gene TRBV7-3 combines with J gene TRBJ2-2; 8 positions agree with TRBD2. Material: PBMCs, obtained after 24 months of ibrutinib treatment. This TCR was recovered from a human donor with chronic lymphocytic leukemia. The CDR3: CASSASEAGDMAGELFF. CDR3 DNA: TGTGCCAGCAGCGCCAGCGAAGCGGGAGATATGGCCGGGGAGCTGTTTTTT.